These 29 T cell receptor beta chains share one sample of origin, sequenced in a study of Ad26.COV2.S vaccination and SARS-CoV-2 variants (dated by TCRdb to the early 2020s). Libraries were made using the immunoSEQ multiplex PCR assay. TCRdb mirrors the immuneACCESS table, restricted to in-frame sequences. Some clones are absent from its copies; in checked studies, under half trace to an unresolved V gene, and the reason for the others is unknown. Across this sample there are hundreds of thousands of clones, with around 90% seen only once. The top ten clonotypes cover around 3.6% of the sample. This specimen's treatment or condition label, per the study, means: over 15 received Ad26.COV2.S at low or high dose, single or two shots; roughly five received placebo; per-sample allocation not given. For vaccine and placebo recipients, repertoires were sequenced using samples collected on day 63 after the first injection.

Sequences were derived from peripheral blood, sampled in a trial of Ad26.COV2.S vaccine versus placebo. These receptor sequences come from a person aged 18 to 65 who received the Ad26.COV2.S COVID-19 vaccine or a placebo.

V is TRBV6-2 or TRBV6-3 and J is TRBJ2-7; TRBD1 matches at 7 bases. CDR1 MNHEY and CDR2 SVGEGT come from the germline V gene. V was pared by 5 bases and J by 0 bases, with 10 bases of the junction left unmatched. The CDR3 contains 16 residues. The CDR3, as DNA: TGTGCCAGCAGTGACCCGGGACAGATAAGCTCCTACGAGCAGTACTTC. It codes for CASSDPGQISSYEQYF.

This clone showed up just once. V usage is TRBV10-3 and J usage is TRBJ2-5; 10 bases match TRBD1. From germline, CDR1 is ENHRY and CDR2 SYGVKD. The V segment lost 9 bases and the J segment 4 bases; nucleotides outside the gene matches: 5. CDR3 length equals 13 residues. As DNA, the CDR3 is TGTGCCATGGGGACAGGGGTAAGAGAGACCCAGTACTTC. Translation: CAMGTGVRETQYF.

V usage is TRBV9 and J usage is TRBJ2-1; 10 bases agree with TRBD1. Looked up from germline, CDR1 is SGDLS and CDR2 is YYNGEE. The CDR3 is 15 amino acids. V lost 2 bases, J lost 2 bases, and 1 base stayed unmatched. In DNA form, the CDR3 reads TGTGCCAGCAGCGTTGGACAGGGGGCCTACAATGAGCAGTTCTTC. It encodes CASSVGQGAYNEQFF.

The chain combines TRBV27 with TRBJ2-2; D is tentatively TRBD1 or TRBD2 (6 bases each). Looked up from germline, CDR1 is MNHEY and CDR2 is SMNVEV (reference sequence). This CDR3 spans 17 amino acids. Deletions cut 5 bases from V and 6 bases from J, with 22 bases between. CDR3 residues: CASSPAGGTLGSGELFF. CDR3 in DNA: TGTGCCAGCAGTCCGGCTGGGGGGACACTGGGGTCCGGGGAGCTGTTTTTT.

The V gene is TRBV5-1, the J gene TRBJ1-2; perhaps TRBD1 as D (5 bases). CDR3 length: 15 amino acids. Germline CDR1 reads SGHRS; CDR2 reads YFSETQ. With 2 bases removed from V and 6 bases from J, the gap between germline ends came to 17 bases. CDR3 amino acids: CASSFRDSRIDGYTF. In DNA, the CDR3 is TGCGCCAGCAGCTTTAGGGACTCAAGGATAGATGGCTACACCTTC.

The chain links TRBV14 to TRBJ2-1; 7 nucleotides agree with TRBD1. Germline trimming cut 1 base from V and 3 bases from J; bases unmatched to any gene: 12. The CDR3 covers 18 residues. Germline values: CDR1 SGHDN, CDR2 FVKESK. The CDR3 loop reads CASSQALQTGKYYNEQFF. The CDR3 DNA is TGTGCCAGCAGCCAAGCCCTACAGACAGGGAAGTACTACAATGAGCAGTTCTTC.

CDR3 amino acids: CASSLDRGSGNTIYF. The CDR3, as DNA: TGCGCCAGCAGCTTGGACAGGGGATCTGGAAACACCATATATTTT. The V call is TRBV5-1, the J call TRBJ1-3, with 7 bases lining up with TRBD1. The CDR3 runs 15 residues. With V trimmed by 0 bases and J by 1 base, 1 base remained unmatched. Germline values: CDR1 SGHRS, CDR2 YFSETQ.

The J gene is TRBJ1-3, the V gene TRBV5-1; no firm D call. V dropped 0 bases and J dropped 0 bases, with 7 bases sitting between them. CDR3 length: 15 amino acids. Looked up from germline, CDR1 is SGHRS and CDR2 is YFSETQ. The CDR3 reads CASSLAAASGNTIYF. CDR3 bases: TGCGCCAGCAGCTTGGCGGCAGCCTCTGGAAACACCATATATTTT.

V is TRBV19 and J is TRBJ2-3; 12 bases fit TRBD1. The CDR3 is made up of 15 amino acids. J gave up 11 bases and V 5 bases, and 11 bases lay outside the gene matches. CDR1 is LNHDA, CDR2 SQIVND, per germline (reference sequence). CDR3 in amino acids: CASSAPGQGAPGQYF. The CDR3 DNA follows: TGTGCCAGTAGTGCTCCGGGACAGGGGGCACCCGGGCAGTATTTT.

This chain uses TRBV29-1 with TRBJ1-1; D unresolved. Germline CDR1 and CDR2: SQVTM and ANQGSEA. V was cut by 7 bases and J by 8 bases, with 14 bases left in between. The CDR3 loop spans 11 amino acids. The chain's CDR3 is CSATVWREAFF. The CDR3 nucleotides are TGCAGCGCCACCGTATGGAGGGAAGCTTTCTTT.

Points on this clone: Distinct nucleotide sequences in the sample also encode this CDR3. The chain recombines TRBV5-1 with TRBJ2-1; D gene ambiguous. The CDR3 covers 15 residues. Germline V gene data show CDR1 as SGHRS and CDR2 as YFSETQ. Between the trimmed V and J ends, which lost 0 bases and 0 bases, there was a span of 7 bases. DNA of the CDR3: TGCGCCAGCAGCTTGGGGGGAAGCTCCTACAATGAGCAGTTCTTC. Its protein product is CASSLGGSSYNEQFF.

The CDR3 coding sequence is TGTGCCAGCAGCCCCCTGGGGGACGGGGAGCTGTTTTTT. It encodes CASSPLGDGELFF. The V call is TRBV11-3, the J call TRBJ2-2, with D tentatively TRBD1 or TRBD2 (5 bases each). V was clipped by 5 bases and J by 7 bases, with 11 bases between them. Germline V gene lookup returns CDR1 SGHNT and CDR2 YENEEA. This CDR3 region has 13 residues.

The V and J genes are TRBV6-4 and TRBJ1-5; the D gene is possibly TRBD1 (5 bases). The CDR3 sequence is 13 residues long. The germline gives CDR1 MRHNA, CDR2 SNTAGT. Between the trimmed V and J ends, which lost 2 bases and 6 bases, there was a span of 8 bases. CDR3 bases: TGTGCCAGCAGTGACACGGGGGGTCAGCCCCAGCATTTT. Protein sequence: CASSDTGGQPQHF.

The rearrangement links TRBV6-5 to TRBJ1-4; D uncertain. CDR3 size: 12 residues. V lost 6 bases and J lost 8, with 10 bases in between. Germline-derived CDR1 and CDR2 are MNHEY and SVGAGI. CDR3 residues: CASSLGGEKLFF. CDR3 nucleotides: TGTGCCAGCAGCTTAGGAGGGGAAAAACTGTTTTTT.

This clone has only one observation. V is TRBV29-1 and J is TRBJ1-3, with D perhaps matching TRBD1 (5 bases). V was trimmed by 4 bases and J by 1 base, leaving 11 bases between them. The CDR3 loop spans 14 amino acids. Germline assignment: CDR1 SQVTM and CDR2 ANQGSEA. CDR3 loop: CSVGLWGSGNTIYF. CDR3 bases: TGCAGCGTTGGGCTCTGGGGGTCTGGAAACACCATATATTTT.

This clone was counted a single time. J is TRBJ1-1 and V is TRBV30, with D unresolved. V lost 3 bases, J lost 0 bases, and 11 bases lay in between. The CDR3 is 14 amino acids. CDR1 is GTSNPN, CDR2 SVGIG, per germline (reference sequence). This CDR3 is CAWSLGSVNTEAFF. In DNA, the CDR3 is TGTGCCTGGAGCCTTGGCAGTGTGAACACTGAAGCTTTCTTT.

To note about this clone: An end of the junction does not agree with germline; a read error may underlie this. This sequence joins TRBV19 and TRBJ1-2; maybe TRBD1 (6 bases). This CDR3 has 13 amino acids. In germline, CDR1 is LNHDA, CDR2 SQIVND (reference sequence). CDR3 loop: CATSGQPNYGYTF. In nucleotides, the CDR3 is TGTGCCACTAGTGGACAGCCTAACTATGGCTACACCTTC.

The V call is TRBV7-6, the J call TRBJ2-1; TRBD1 is a possible D gene (6 bases). CDR3 length: 15 amino acids. Trimming shortened V by 5 bases and J by 1 base, and 12 bases separated the two germline ends. CDR1 and CDR2 from the germline V gene are SGHVS and FNYEAQ. Here the CDR3 reads CASSPTTGSYNEQFF. The CDR3 coding sequence is TGTGCCAGCAGCCCCACTACAGGGTCCTACAATGAGCAGTTCTTC.

The chain links TRBV30 to TRBJ1-4; D may be TRBD1 (6 bases). The CDR3 is 13 residues long. V lost 3 bases and J 8 bases, leaving 13 bases between the germline ends. Germline V lookup: CDR1 GTSNPN, CDR2 SVGIG (reference sequence). CDR3 bases: TGTGCCTGGAGCAGGGCAGGGGTGGAAAAACTGTTTTTT. Protein: CAWSRAGVEKLFF.

CDR3 protein: CASSFTLAGASSYEQYF. CDR3 DNA: TGTGCCAGCAGTTTTACCCTAGCGGGGGCCAGCTCCTACGAGCAGTACTTC. V is TRBV28 and J is TRBJ2-7; 10 bases align to TRBD2. With 3 bases clipped from V and 0 bases from J, the junction kept 8 bases outside the gene matches. Germline CDR1 is MDHEN and CDR2 is SYDVKM. This CDR3 is 17 amino acids long. The full variable domain, in which reference TRBV28 and TRBJ2-7 provide the parts outside the CDR3, is DVKVTQSSRYLVKRTGEKVFLECVQDMDHENMFWYRQDPGLGLRLIYFSYDVKMKEKGDIPEGYSVSREKKERFSLILESASTNQTSMYLCASSFTLAGASSYEQYFGPGTRLTVT.

The rearrangement uses TRBV19 and TRBJ1-3; 9 nucleotides agree with TRBD1. Losses at the gene ends were 4 bases for V and 0 bases for J; bases not matched to a gene: 4. The CDR3 is 16 amino acids. Germline V gene sequence: CDR1 LNHDA, CDR2 SQIVND (reference sequence). CDR3 protein: CASSRDRDLSGNTIYF. CDR3 DNA: TGTGCCAGTAGTAGGGACAGGGACCTCTCTGGAAACACCATATATTTT.

A few counts support this clone. This rearrangement joins TRBV2 to TRBJ1-1; D is unresolved. CDR3 length: 13 amino acids. Trimming took off 5 bases at V and 1 base at J, with 8 bases between the two ends. Germline V gene sequence: CDR1 SNHLY, CDR2 FYNNEI. The CDR3 nucleotides are TGTGCCAGCAGTCAGGCGAGGAACACTGAAGCTTTCTTT. It specifies CASSQARNTEAFF.

The chain recombines TRBV4-3 with TRBJ2-5; D possibly corresponds to TRBD2 (6 bases). CDR1 is LGHNA, CDR2 YSLEER, per germline. The ends were cut back, 0 bases at V and 7 bases at J, with 21 bases in the middle. CDR3 size: 17 residues. The CDR3 DNA follows: TGCGCCAGCAGCCAAGATGTGGCCGGGTCCGCGCGGGGGACCCAGTACTTC. Residues: CASSQDVAGSARGTQYF.

This clone was picked up one time. The chain couples TRBV7-6 to TRBJ1-1; D is possibly TRBD1 (5 bases). Trimming took off 3 bases at V and 0 bases at J, with 14 bases between the two ends. Germline CDR1 and CDR2: SGHVS and FNYEAQ. CDR3 size: 16 residues. The CDR3 sequence: CASSFSEGTLNTEAFF. CDR3 nucleotides: TGTGCCAGCAGCTTTAGTGAGGGGACGCTGAACACTGAAGCTTTCTTT.

The rearrangement links TRBV14 to TRBJ2-3, with 10 positions matching TRBD1. J lost 4 bases, V lost 4 bases, and 5 bases had no gene match. The CDR3 extends over 15 amino acids. Germline-derived CDR1 and CDR2 are SGHDN and FVKESK. The CDR3 DNA follows: TGTGCCAGCAGCCCCTGGACAGGGGGATCAGATACGCAGTATTTT. It codes for CASSPWTGGSDTQYF.

This chain joins TRBV19 and TRBJ1-2; TRBD1 matches 9 bases. The germline V gene has CDR1 LNHDA and CDR2 SQIVND (reference sequence). The V gene end was trimmed by 0 bases and the J gene end by 2 bases; junction bases not matched to a gene: 1. The CDR3 sequence is 15 residues long. CDR3 protein: CASSIEGTGNYGYTF. In DNA, the CDR3 is TGTGCCAGTAGTATAGAGGGGACAGGGAACTATGGCTACACCTTC.

With regard to this clone: The same CDR3 can be traced to other DNA sequences in this sample. The CDR3 sequence is CASSPGQGNTEAFF. The CDR3 DNA sequence: TGTGCCAGCTCACCCGGACAGGGGAACACTGAAGCTTTCTTT. The chain links TRBV18 to TRBJ1-1, with 8 bases fitting TRBD1. CDR1 KGHSH and CDR2 LQKENI come from the germline V gene. The CDR3 sequence is 14 residues long. Trimming at V came to 3 bases and at J to 1 base, leaving 1 base not matched to a gene.

The chain employs TRBV11-1 and TRBJ2-3; D is unclear. Per the germline V gene, CDR1 is SGHAT and CDR2 is FQDESV (reference sequence). V gave up 0 bases and J gave up 0 bases, with 7 bases separating them. The CDR3 has 15 amino acids. Written as DNA, the CDR3 is TGTGCCAGCAGCTTAGCCCTTTCTAGCACAGATACGCAGTATTTT. Its translation is CASSLALSSTDTQYF.

V and J are TRBV30 and TRBJ1-2; D gene ambiguous. CDR1 and CDR2 (germline): GTSNPN, SVGIG (reference sequence). V shed 3 bases and J shed 3 bases, with 14 bases lying between them. The CDR3 sequence is 14 residues long. The DNA for the CDR3 is TGTGCCTGGAGAAGTCCGAGGACGGACTATGGCTACACCTTC. Amino acids: CAWRSPRTDYGYTF.